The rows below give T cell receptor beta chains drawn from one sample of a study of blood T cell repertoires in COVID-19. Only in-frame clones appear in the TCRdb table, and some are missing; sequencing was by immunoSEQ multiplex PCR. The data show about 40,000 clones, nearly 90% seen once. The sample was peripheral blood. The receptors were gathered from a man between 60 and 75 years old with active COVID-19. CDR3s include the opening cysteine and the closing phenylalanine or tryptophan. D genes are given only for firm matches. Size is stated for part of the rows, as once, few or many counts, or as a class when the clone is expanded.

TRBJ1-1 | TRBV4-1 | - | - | TGCGCCAGCAGCGGAAAGGAGGCACGCACTGAAGCTTTCTTT | CASSGKEARTEAFF
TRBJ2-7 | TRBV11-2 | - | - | TGTGCCAGCAGCCTATCCTCCTACGAGCAGTACTTC | CASSLSSYEQYF
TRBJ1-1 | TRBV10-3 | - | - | TGTGCCATCAGTGAGCTCGACACGAACACTGAAGCTTTCTTT | CAISELDTNTEAFF
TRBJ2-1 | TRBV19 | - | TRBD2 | TGTGCCAGTAGTATTGTGAATCTAGCGGGAGGATTGAATGAGCAGTTCTTC | CASSIVNLAGGLNEQFF
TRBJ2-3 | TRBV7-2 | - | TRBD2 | TGTGCCAGCAGCCCTAGCGGGAGCAGGACAGATACGCAGTATTTT | CASSPSGSRTDTQYF
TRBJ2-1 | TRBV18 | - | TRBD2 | TGTGCCAGCTCACCACAGGGTAGGGACTACCTCGTCAATGAGCAGTTCTTC | CASSPQGRDYLVNEQFF
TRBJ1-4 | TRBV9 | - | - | TGTGCCAGCACCCTAAGGGGGGGTGCTAATGAAAAACTGTTTTTT | CASTLRGGANEKLFF
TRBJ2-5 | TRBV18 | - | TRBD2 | TGTGCCAGCTCACCACCGATTATCCGGGAGGGCCGGACCCAAGAGACCCAGTACTTC | CASSPPIIREGRTQETQYF
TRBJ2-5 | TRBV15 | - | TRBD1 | TGTGCCACCAGCCTGGGACAGGCCGCGGAGACCCAGTACTTC | CATSLGQAAETQYF
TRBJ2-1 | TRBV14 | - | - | TGTGCCAGCAGCCATTCCATCGACACGACTAATTACAATGAGCAGTTCTTC | CASSHSIDTTNYNEQFF
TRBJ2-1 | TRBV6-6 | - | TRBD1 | TGTGCCAGCAGTTACAACAGGGGTGAGCAGTTCTTC | CASSYNRGEQFF
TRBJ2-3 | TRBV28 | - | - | TGTGCCAGCGCCACGCGGGGTGCTGGCACAGATACGCAGTATTTT | CASATRGAGTDTQYF
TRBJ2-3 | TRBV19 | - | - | TGTGCCAGTAGTATAGGGGAGCGAGATACGCAGTATTTT | CASSIGERDTQYF
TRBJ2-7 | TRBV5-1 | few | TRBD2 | TGCGCCAGCAGCTTGATACTAGCGGAAAAGCAGTACTTC | CASSLILAEKQYF
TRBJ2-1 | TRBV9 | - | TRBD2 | TGTGCCAGCAGCGTAGAACTAGCGGGGTACAATGAGCAGTTCTTC | CASSVELAGYNEQFF
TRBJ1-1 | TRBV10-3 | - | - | TGTGCCATCAGTGAGGTCGTGAACACTGAAGCTTTCTTT | CAISEVVNTEAFF
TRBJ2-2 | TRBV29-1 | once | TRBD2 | TGCAGCTACCGAGCGGGAGGGACCACCGGGGAGCTGTTTTTT | CSYRAGGTTGELFF
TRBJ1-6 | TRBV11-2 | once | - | TGTGCCAGCAGCCAGGCGGGGTTTAATTCACCCCTCCACTTT | CASSQAGFNSPLHF